A selection of T cell receptor beta chains follows, all from one sample in a study of T cell responses to AZD1222 COVID-19 vaccine. The repertoire was sequenced with immunoSEQ multiplex PCR; TCRdb's copy has only in-frame clones and lacks some. The table has 100,000 to 150,000 clones, over 85% seen once. Source: peripheral blood, taken on day 0 of AZD1222 vaccination. These receptor sequences come from an adult in good health. CDR3s include the opening cysteine and the closing phenylalanine or tryptophan. Fields, in order: J gene, D gene, V gene, clone size, CDR3 DNA, CDR3 protein. The D gene is left open where the match is weak. The size of a clone is reported for some rows only, either as once, few or many, or as a class for expanded clones.

j_call: TRBJ2-1
d_call: TRBD1
v_call: TRBV6-1
clone_size: .
cdr3_nt: TGTGCCAGCAGTGAAACCGGGACAGTCTCGTACAATGAGCAGTTCTTC
cdr3_aa: CASSETGTVSYNEQFF

j_call: TRBJ2-7
d_call: .
v_call: TRBV19
clone_size: .
cdr3_nt: TGTGCCAGTAGTATCAGATTCTCCGTTCTTTACGAGCAGTACTTC
cdr3_aa: CASSIRFSVLYEQYF

j_call: TRBJ2-2
d_call: TRBD2
v_call: TRBV9
clone_size: .
cdr3_nt: TGTGCCAGCAGCGTAGGGGGACTAAACACCGGGGAGCTGTTTTTT
cdr3_aa: CASSVGGLNTGELFF

j_call: TRBJ1-2
d_call: TRBD1
v_call: TRBV19
clone_size: .
cdr3_nt: TGTGCCAGTAGGGAACAGGGGGCGCGATTTGGCTACACCTTC
cdr3_aa: CASREQGARFGYTF

j_call: TRBJ2-1
d_call: .
v_call: TRBV7-2
clone_size: .
cdr3_nt: TGTGCCAGCAGCCCTAGGAATGAGCAGTTCTTC
cdr3_aa: CASSPRNEQFF

j_call: TRBJ2-1
d_call: .
v_call: TRBV6-5
clone_size: .
cdr3_nt: TGTGCCAGCAGTACAGGCGGAGGGCAGTTCTTC
cdr3_aa: CASSTGGGQFF

j_call: TRBJ1-1
d_call: .
v_call: TRBV27
clone_size: .
cdr3_nt: TGTGCCAGCAGGTCCCGGGCAACGGGGGAAGCTTTCTTT
cdr3_aa: CASRSRATGEAFF

j_call: TRBJ2-3
d_call: .
v_call: TRBV7-2
clone_size: .
cdr3_nt: TGTGCCAGCAGCTTAAGACCGAGCGGGAGCACAGATACGCAGTATTTT
cdr3_aa: CASSLRPSGSTDTQYF

j_call: TRBJ1-1
d_call: .
v_call: TRBV6-5
clone_size: .
cdr3_nt: TGTGCCAGCAGTCCGTCCCCCTTCACTGAAGCTTTCTTT
cdr3_aa: CASSPSPFTEAFF

j_call: TRBJ2-2
d_call: .
v_call: TRBV6-1
clone_size: .
cdr3_nt: TGTGCCAGCAGTGAACGGGGGAGGAACACCGGGGAGCTGTTTTTT
cdr3_aa: CASSERGRNTGELFF

j_call: TRBJ1-1
d_call: .
v_call: TRBV2
clone_size: .
cdr3_nt: TGTGCCAGCAGTGAGGCAGGGTGGAACACTGAAGCTTTCTTT
cdr3_aa: CASSEAGWNTEAFF

j_call: TRBJ1-5
d_call: .
v_call: TRBV21-1
clone_size: once
cdr3_nt: TGTGCCACCCCCCGGTCCGTGCATAGCAATCAGCCCCAGCATTTT
cdr3_aa: CATPRSVHSNQPQHF

j_call: TRBJ2-1
d_call: TRBD2
v_call: TRBV2
clone_size: .
cdr3_nt: TGTGCCAGCAGCGCTAGCGGTTTAGCCTACAATGAGCAGTTCTTC
cdr3_aa: CASSASGLAYNEQFF

j_call: TRBJ1-2
d_call: .
v_call: TRBV24-1
clone_size: .
cdr3_nt: TGTGCCACCCAAGACAGGACCCGTGGCGGCTACACCTTC
cdr3_aa: CATQDRTRGGYTF

j_call: TRBJ2-7
d_call: TRBD1
v_call: TRBV19
clone_size: .
cdr3_nt: TGTGCCAGAGGGGACAGGTTGGTATCCGAGCAGTACTTC
cdr3_aa: CARGDRLVSEQYF

j_call: TRBJ2-1
d_call: TRBD2
v_call: TRBV6-6
clone_size: .
cdr3_nt: TGTGCCAGCAGCTTGACTTTAACCGGGACTAGCGGGGGAGAAGGGGTAGGGTTCTTC
cdr3_aa: CASSLTLTGTSGGEGVGFF

j_call: TRBJ2-3
d_call: .
v_call: TRBV28
clone_size: .
cdr3_nt: TGTGCCAGCAGTAGACTCGGGGCAGGGGAAATCGATACGCAGTATTTT
cdr3_aa: CASSRLGAGEIDTQYF

j_call: TRBJ1-5
d_call: .
v_call: TRBV7-9
clone_size: .
cdr3_nt: TGTGCCAGCACTGCAGGGGACGGGAGCAATCAGCCCCAGCATTTT
cdr3_aa: CASTAGDGSNQPQHF

j_call: TRBJ2-5
d_call: .
v_call: TRBV11-2
clone_size: .
cdr3_nt: TGTGCCAGCATCCGAACAGGGACCGAGACCCAGTACTTC
cdr3_aa: CASIRTGTETQYF

j_call: TRBJ1-4
d_call: TRBD1
v_call: TRBV5-1
clone_size: few
cdr3_nt: TGCGCCAGCAGCTCACAGGGGGCGCCGGAAAAACTGTTTTTT
cdr3_aa: CASSSQGAPEKLFF

j_call: TRBJ2-2
d_call: .
v_call: TRBV9
clone_size: .
cdr3_nt: TGTGCCAGCAGCGTAGTTGGGGCGCAGACCGGGGAGCTGTTTTTT
cdr3_aa: CASSVVGAQTGELFF

j_call: TRBJ2-5
d_call: TRBD1
v_call: TRBV7-9
clone_size: .
cdr3_nt: TGTGCCAGCAGCAGGGGGCAGGGGGACAATAAGGACAACTTC
cdr3_aa: CASSRGQGDNKDNF

j_call: TRBJ2-3
d_call: .
v_call: TRBV7-9
clone_size: .
cdr3_nt: TGTGCCAGCAGCTTACCCCGACAGGAGGGCACAGATACGCAGTATTTT
cdr3_aa: CASSLPRQEGTDTQYF

j_call: TRBJ2-1
d_call: .
v_call: TRBV6-2/TRBV6-3
clone_size: .
cdr3_nt: TGTGCCAGCAGTTACTCTCTCGTCGTGTCCTACAATGAGCAGTTCTTC
cdr3_aa: CASSYSLVVSYNEQFF

j_call: TRBJ2-1
d_call: TRBD2
v_call: TRBV29-1
clone_size: .
cdr3_nt: TGCAGCGTTGAAGATGTAGGCGGGGGGTCTTACAATGAGCAGTTCTTC
cdr3_aa: CSVEDVGGGSYNEQFF

j_call: TRBJ2-3
d_call: TRBD2
v_call: TRBV7-6
clone_size: .
cdr3_nt: TGTGCCAGCAGCTCACCGACTAGCGGGGTCACAGATACGCAGTATTTT
cdr3_aa: CASSSPTSGVTDTQYF

j_call: TRBJ1-1
d_call: TRBD1
v_call: TRBV6-5
clone_size: .
cdr3_nt: TGTGCCGGAACCTTACAGGGGGCCGCCACTGAAGCTTTCTTT
cdr3_aa: CAGTLQGAATEAFF

j_call: TRBJ2-7
d_call: TRBD1
v_call: TRBV2
clone_size: .
cdr3_nt: TGTGCCAGCAGCAGGGACAGGGGTGCGCACTTC
cdr3_aa: CASSRDRGAHF

j_call: TRBJ1-1
d_call: .
v_call: TRBV9
clone_size: .
cdr3_nt: TGTGCCAGCAGCGTAGATGGGGGCGAGAAGAGGACTGAAGCTTTCTTT
cdr3_aa: CASSVDGGEKRTEAFF

j_call: TRBJ2-3
d_call: .
v_call: TRBV4-2
clone_size: once
cdr3_nt: TGTGCCAGCAGCCAAGATGTGGAAAGGTTTAGCACAGATACGCAGTATTTT
cdr3_aa: CASSQDVERFSTDTQYF

j_call: TRBJ1-3
d_call: .
v_call: TRBV2
clone_size: once
cdr3_nt: TGTGCCAGCAGTGGGGGACACAGGGCTTCAGGAAACACCATATATTTT
cdr3_aa: CASSGGHRASGNTIYF

j_call: TRBJ1-1
d_call: TRBD1
v_call: TRBV3-1/TRBV3-2
clone_size: .
cdr3_nt: TGTGCCAGCAGCCAGGGGACAGGGGAAGCTTTCTTT
cdr3_aa: CASSQGTGEAFF

j_call: TRBJ2-5
d_call: .
v_call: TRBV7-2
clone_size: .
cdr3_nt: TGTGCCAGCAGCCGTCAGGGTGTGGTCGAGACCCAGTACTTC
cdr3_aa: CASSRQGVVETQYF

j_call: TRBJ2-7
d_call: .
v_call: TRBV2
clone_size: .
cdr3_nt: TGTGCCAGCAGTGAAGCGCTCATAAAGGTCCACGAGCAGTACTTC
cdr3_aa: CASSEALIKVHEQYF

j_call: TRBJ1-6
d_call: .
v_call: TRBV7-9
clone_size: once
cdr3_nt: TGTGCCAGCAGCTTACTTAATTCACCCCTCCACTTT
cdr3_aa: CASSLLNSPLHF

j_call: TRBJ1-1
d_call: .
v_call: TRBV6-5
clone_size: .
cdr3_nt: TGTGCCAGCTGTTATGAAGGGTCCACTGAAGCTTTCTTT
cdr3_aa: CASCYEGSTEAFF

j_call: TRBJ2-5
d_call: .
v_call: TRBV7-8
clone_size: .
cdr3_nt: TGTGCCAGCAGCTCAACACGAACTGCTCCTACTGAGACCCAGTACTTC
cdr3_aa: CASSSTRTAPTETQYF

j_call: TRBJ2-5
d_call: .
v_call: TRBV7-9
clone_size: .
cdr3_nt: TGTGCCAGCAGCTTATCCCTAGCGAAAGAGACCCAGTACTTC
cdr3_aa: CASSLSLAKETQYF

j_call: TRBJ1-6
d_call: .
v_call: TRBV6-4
clone_size: once
cdr3_nt: TGTGCCAGCAGTGAACAGGGTTCTAATTCACCCCTCCACTTT
cdr3_aa: CASSEQGSNSPLHF

j_call: TRBJ2-7
d_call: TRBD2
v_call: TRBV5-1
clone_size: .
cdr3_nt: TGCGCCAGCAGCTTGGACCCCAGCGGGGGAGTCGAGCAGTACTTC
cdr3_aa: CASSLDPSGGVEQYF

j_call: TRBJ1-1
d_call: .
v_call: TRBV5-6
clone_size: .
cdr3_nt: TGTGCCAGCAGCTTGTGGCGGACTGAAGCTTTCTTT
cdr3_aa: CASSLWRTEAFF

j_call: TRBJ1-6
d_call: .
v_call: TRBV5-1
clone_size: .
cdr3_nt: TGCGCCAGCAGCTTGACGGGGGCTGGGAATTCACCCCTCCACTTT
cdr3_aa: CASSLTGAGNSPLHF

j_call: TRBJ2-7
d_call: .
v_call: TRBV6-5
clone_size: .
cdr3_nt: TGTGCCAGCAGTTACTCGATGGGCAGCTACGAGCAGTACTTC
cdr3_aa: CASSYSMGSYEQYF

j_call: TRBJ2-2
d_call: .
v_call: TRBV19
clone_size: .
cdr3_nt: TGTGCCAGTAGTATTGCCCAGGAAAGCACCGGGGAGCTGTTTTTT
cdr3_aa: CASSIAQESTGELFF

j_call: TRBJ2-2
d_call: .
v_call: TRBV7-3
clone_size: .
cdr3_nt: TGTGCCAGCTCAGGGGCGGGGGCTGACGGGGAGCTGTTTTTT
cdr3_aa: CASSGAGADGELFF

j_call: TRBJ1-3
d_call: TRBD1
v_call: TRBV6-5
clone_size: .
cdr3_nt: TGTGCCAGCAGGGTGACAGGGGCTGGAAACACCATATATTTT
cdr3_aa: CASRVTGAGNTIYF

j_call: TRBJ2-7
d_call: .
v_call: TRBV7-2
clone_size: .
cdr3_nt: TGTGCCAGCAGCACAACTAGTATTCACGAGCAGTACTTC
cdr3_aa: CASSTTSIHEQYF

j_call: TRBJ1-3
d_call: .
v_call: TRBV7-3
clone_size: .
cdr3_nt: TGTGCCAGCAGCTTTCCGCAGGCCAACGATGCTGGAAACACCATATATTTT
cdr3_aa: CASSFPQANDAGNTIYF

j_call: TRBJ1-6
d_call: .
v_call: TRBV7-8
clone_size: .
cdr3_nt: TGTGCCAGCAGCTTGTTACAGGGTAATTCACCCCTCCACTTT
cdr3_aa: CASSLLQGNSPLHF

j_call: TRBJ2-7
d_call: .
v_call: TRBV3-1/TRBV3-2
clone_size: once
cdr3_nt: TGTGCCAGCAGCCCCCGGGACAAATTCTACGAGCAGTACTTC
cdr3_aa: CASSPRDKFYEQYF

j_call: TRBJ2-3
d_call: .
v_call: TRBV5-1
clone_size: .
cdr3_nt: TGCGCCAGCAGCTCCGATACTAGGACAGATACGCAGTATTTT
cdr3_aa: CASSSDTRTDTQYF

j_call: TRBJ2-3
d_call: .
v_call: TRBV6-5
clone_size: .
cdr3_nt: TGTGCCAGCACCGGACCTTTTGCGTATACGCAGTATTTT
cdr3_aa: CASTGPFAYTQYF

j_call: TRBJ2-7
d_call: .
v_call: TRBV9
clone_size: .
cdr3_nt: TGTGCCAGCAGCGTAGGTCCAGGGGGGGATAGCTCCTACGAGCAGTACTTC
cdr3_aa: CASSVGPGGDSSYEQYF

j_call: TRBJ2-7
d_call: TRBD1
v_call: TRBV5-1
clone_size: .
cdr3_nt: TGCGCCAGCAGCTACGACAGGGGCTACGAGCAGTACTTC
cdr3_aa: CASSYDRGYEQYF

j_call: TRBJ1-3
d_call: .
v_call: TRBV6-6
clone_size: .
cdr3_nt: TGTGCCAGCAGTTTCGGACAGAAGCAACGAAACACCATATATTTT
cdr3_aa: CASSFGQKQRNTIYF

j_call: TRBJ1-1
d_call: .
v_call: TRBV5-1
clone_size: .
cdr3_nt: TGCGCCAGCAGCCGGGAGGGGGAAATTGGCAACACTGAAGCTTTCTTT
cdr3_aa: CASSREGEIGNTEAFF

j_call: TRBJ1-2
d_call: .
v_call: TRBV5-6
clone_size: .
cdr3_nt: TGTGCCAGCAGCCCCCGGGGCACCAACTATGGCTACACCTTC
cdr3_aa: CASSPRGTNYGYTF

j_call: TRBJ2-2
d_call: .
v_call: TRBV3-1/TRBV3-2
clone_size: .
cdr3_nt: TGTGCCAGCAGCCAAGGCCGACTAGTTAACACCGGGGAGCTGTTTTTT
cdr3_aa: CASSQGRLVNTGELFF

j_call: TRBJ1-1
d_call: .
v_call: TRBV3-1/TRBV3-2
clone_size: .
cdr3_nt: TGTGCCAGCAGCCCCACCGGCACTGAAGCTTTCTTT
cdr3_aa: CASSPTGTEAFF

j_call: TRBJ1-2
d_call: .
v_call: TRBV12-5
clone_size: .
cdr3_nt: TGTGCTAGTGGTTTGCCCCAAAGGCGCGTTGGCTACACCTTC
cdr3_aa: CASGLPQRRVGYTF